This T cell receptor (beta chain) was retrieved from a study of blood T cell repertoires in COVID-19. The overall study: Nucleic acid was either cDNA or gDNA, and it came from T cells, B-cell-depleted T cells, or PBMCs.

This CDR3 is 14 amino acids long. The germline gives CDR1 LGHDT, CDR2 YNNKEL (reference sequence). Between the trimmed V and J ends, which lost 4 bases and 7 bases, there was a span of 17 bases. Sequenced by immunoSEQ multiplex PCR; TCRdb stores in-frame clones only, minus some. The profile shows tens of thousands of clones, 65% to 85% of them singletons. The rearrangement uses TRBV3-1 (or the pseudogene TRBV3-2) and TRBJ2-7; D is possibly TRBD2 (6 bases). The clonotype comes from a woman aged 60 to 75 with acute or convalescent COVID-19. The sequenced material came from peripheral blood. Written as DNA, the CDR3 is TGTGCCAGCAGCCGCCCCGGGGCAGGGAGGGAGCAGTACTTC. As protein: CASSRPGAGREQYF.